These T cell receptor beta chains were read from a single sample in a study of spatial heterogeneity in lung cancer. TCRdb used MiXCR to reprocess the 5' RACE reads, holding one entry per CDR3 protein. The data show tens of thousands of distinct CDR3 sequences, less than 20% seen once. Here the sequenced sample was PBMCs, taken at follow-up. All receptors derive from a male donor with early-stage non-small cell lung cancer. The conserved cysteine and the conserved F or W are not part of the CDR3 here. Each record gives: clone size, V gene, CDR3 protein. Part of the rows lack a size; the others show once, few, many or a class for expanded clones.

abundance: -
v_gene: TRBV12-3/TRBV12-4
CDR3aa: ASSSYSPDTQY

abundance: -
v_gene: TRBV20-1
CDR3aa: SASAEGERETQY

abundance: few
v_gene: TRBV9
CDR3aa: ASSATGSTDTQY

abundance: -
v_gene: TRBV7-2
CDR3aa: ASSSLGTAKNIQY

abundance: -
v_gene: TRBV20-1
CDR3aa: SASPPASRKDEQF

abundance: -
v_gene: TRBV5-1
CDR3aa: ASSLALSAGNQETQY

abundance: few
v_gene: TRBV29-1
CDR3aa: SVEKGPQTQY

abundance: few
v_gene: TRBV5-1
CDR3aa: ASSRSGGANTEAF

abundance: few
v_gene: TRBV19
CDR3aa: ASSTRPGQESLYSNQPQH

abundance: -
v_gene: TRBV7-2
CDR3aa: ASSRRTSGGQDTQY

abundance: few
v_gene: TRBV3-1
CDR3aa: ASSRKLATAYNEQF

abundance: -
v_gene: TRBV29-1
CDR3aa: SVRGQPNTEAF

abundance: few
v_gene: TRBV12-3/TRBV12-4
CDR3aa: ASTPRTSGSNEQF

abundance: -
v_gene: TRBV20-1
CDR3aa: SARDTSGRRGTDTQY

abundance: -
v_gene: TRBV19
CDR3aa: ASSTGLAGGRETQY

abundance: few
v_gene: TRBV7-2
CDR3aa: ASSHRGPAGELF

abundance: many
v_gene: TRBV5-1
CDR3aa: ASSLVAGEEETQY

abundance: -
v_gene: TRBV5-1
CDR3aa: ASSLAGTGRTGELF

abundance: -
v_gene: TRBV15
CDR3aa: ATSYRLAGVSDTQY

abundance: -
v_gene: TRBV6-1
CDR3aa: ASSVASGSDTQY

abundance: -
v_gene: TRBV7-6
CDR3aa: ASSPIGANTEAF

abundance: -
v_gene: TRBV1
CDR3aa: TSSQAPMKGSPKNIQY

abundance: many
v_gene: TRBV5-1
CDR3aa: ASSLDAQDRAF

abundance: many
v_gene: TRBV18
CDR3aa: ASSTKNENTGELF

abundance: few
v_gene: TRBV5-6
CDR3aa: ASSLLDGNYGYT

abundance: -
v_gene: TRBV6-5
CDR3aa: ASSYTHYEQF

abundance: -
v_gene: TRBV20-1
CDR3aa: SAPGRGFQETQY

abundance: few
v_gene: TRBV2
CDR3aa: ASSVEGRQPQH

abundance: -
v_gene: TRBV30
CDR3aa: AWSYAGPSYEQY

abundance: -
v_gene: TRBV3-1
CDR3aa: ASSQGDHPQETQY